Below, 7 T cell receptor beta chains from the same sample are listed, as sequenced in a study of blood T cell repertoires in COVID-19. TCRdb's copy holds only in-frame clones and misses some; the assay was immunoSEQ multiplex PCR. The table includes roughly 390,000 clones, roughly 86% detected once. Sequenced material: peripheral blood. The receptors stem from a woman under 40 with COVID-19, enrolled during active disease.

The chain recombines TRBV5-6 with TRBJ1-1, with unresolved D. Between the trimmed V and J ends, which lost 0 bases and 7 bases, there was a span of 13 bases. Germline-derived CDR1 and CDR2 are SGHDT and YYEEEE. The CDR3 has 14 amino acids. CDR3: CASSLVRVRGEAFF. The DNA of the CDR3 is TGTGCCAGCAGCTTGGTTCGGGTCCGGGGTGAAGCTTTCTTT.

V and J are TRBV30 and TRBJ1-4; a weak D match, TRBD1 (6 bases). V was cut by 4 bases and J by 5 bases, with 11 bases left in between. Germline V CDR1 and CDR2: GTSNPN, SVGIG (reference sequence). This CDR3 is built from 13 residues. The CDR3: CAWTGARNEKLFF. The DNA of the CDR3 is TGTGCCTGGACAGGGGCCAGGAATGAAAAACTGTTTTTT.

The V gene is TRBV15, the J gene TRBJ2-7, with 9 bases identical to TRBD2. V lost 1 base and J lost 7; bases outside the gene matches: 11. Per the germline V gene, CDR1 is LNHNV and CDR2 is YYDKDF (reference sequence). CDR3 size: 16 residues. CDR3 sequence: CATSRGPAGGPGEQYF. Here the CDR3 DNA reads TGTGCCACCAGCAGAGGTCCGGCGGGAGGGCCGGGGGAGCAGTACTTC.

The sample holds one count of this clone. The rearrangement uses TRBV11-1 and TRBJ2-5, with TRBD1 as a possible D gene (8 bases). This CDR3 has 15 residues. V gave up 5 bases and J gave up 5 bases, with 18 bases separating them. Per germline, CDR1 SGHAT and CDR2 FQDESV (reference sequence). This CDR3 reads CASSSGTGGLETQYF. The CDR3 coding sequence is TGTGCCAGCAGCAGCGGGACAGGTGGATTGGAGACCCAGTACTTC.

The chain couples TRBV3-1 (or the pseudogene TRBV3-2) to TRBJ2-7; 8 bases match TRBD2. In germline, CDR1 is LGHDT, CDR2 YNNKEL (reference sequence). The CDR3 loop spans 14 amino acids. J lost 5 bases, V lost 1 base, and 4 bases had no gene match. CDR3 in amino acids: CASSQGLASDEQYF. The DNA for the CDR3 is TGTGCCAGCAGCCAAGGACTAGCGAGCGACGAGCAGTACTTC.

V gene TRBV6-1 combines with J gene TRBJ2-2; D is possibly TRBD1 (6 bases). The V and J ends lost 3 bases and 2 bases respectively, with 13 bases between them. This CDR3 region has 16 residues. Germline V gene data show CDR1 as MNHNS and CDR2 as SASEGT. CDR3 amino acids: CASSDPSGHNTGELFF. CDR3 DNA sequence: TGTGCCAGCAGTGACCCCTCGGGACATAACACCGGGGAGCTGTTTTTT.

V and J are TRBV27 and TRBJ2-3; 13 bases agree with TRBD2. This CDR3 has 17 amino acids. Per the germline V gene, CDR1 is MNHEY and CDR2 is SMNVEV (reference sequence). V lost 5 bases to trimming and J lost 4 bases; unmatched junction nucleotides: 9. CDR3 coding DNA: TGTGCCAGCAGTCCTCGACCGGGACTAGCGGGACCAGATACGCAGTATTTT. Translation: CASSPRPGLAGPDTQYF.